This T cell receptor (beta chain) derives from a study of blood T cells in healthy people across ages. Germline V lookup: CDR1 PRHDT, CDR2 FYEKMQ (reference sequence). CDR3 length equals 14 residues. V was cut by 5 bases and J by 1 base, with 11 bases left in between. It was with a sample-barcoded 5' primer and a J-beta primer mix that a second PCR of about 7 to 12 cycles was run. MiXCR was run by TCRdb on the 5' RACE reads, yielding one entry per CDR3 protein. The profile shows about 560,000 distinct CDR3 sequences, about 27% of them singletons. The sample was also reused in another study, on T cells of mothers and their children.

The chain uses TRBV13 and TRBJ1-2; D call uncertain. Specimen: blood. The TCR originated in a boy aged 2 to 10 in good health. The CDR3 nucleotides are TGTGCCAGCAGCATTTACCGGTTTAACTATGGCTACACCTTC. Protein: CASSIYRFNYGYTF.